This entry describes one T cell receptor (beta chain). Germline V CDR1 and CDR2: SGDLS, YYNGEE. With 5 bases clipped from V and 5 bases from J, the junction kept 17 bases outside the gene matches. There are 18 residues in the CDR3. TCRdb's copy holds only in-frame clones and misses some; the assay was immunoSEQ multiplex PCR. The profile covers 250,000 to 300,000 clones, with 88% appearing a single time and around 2% taken by the ten largest. The sample is drawn from a study of blood T cell repertoires in COVID-19. The rearrangement links TRBV9 to TRBJ2-3; 10 nucleotides agree with TRBD2. What was sequenced was PBMCs or T cells enriched from blood (not recorded which). This TCR was recovered from a woman in her sixties or seventies in a cohort exposed to, infected with or recovered from COVID-19 (not recorded which). The CDR3 coding sequence is TGTGCCAGCAGTGGACCGGGACTAGCGCCAGGAAACCTAGATACGCAGTATTTT. Translating gives CASSGPGLAPGNLDTQYF.